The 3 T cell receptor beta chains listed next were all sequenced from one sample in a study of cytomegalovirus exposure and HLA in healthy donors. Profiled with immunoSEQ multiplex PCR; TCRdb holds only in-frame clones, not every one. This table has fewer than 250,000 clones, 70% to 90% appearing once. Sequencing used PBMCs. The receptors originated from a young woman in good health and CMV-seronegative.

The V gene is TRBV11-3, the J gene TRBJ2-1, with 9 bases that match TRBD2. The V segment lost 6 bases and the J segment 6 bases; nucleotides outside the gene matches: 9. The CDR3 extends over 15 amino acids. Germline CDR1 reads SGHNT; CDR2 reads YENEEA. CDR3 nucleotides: TGTGCCAGCAGTCGCCTAGCGGGATCTGGCAATGAGCAGTTCTTC. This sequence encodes CASSRLAGSGNEQFF.

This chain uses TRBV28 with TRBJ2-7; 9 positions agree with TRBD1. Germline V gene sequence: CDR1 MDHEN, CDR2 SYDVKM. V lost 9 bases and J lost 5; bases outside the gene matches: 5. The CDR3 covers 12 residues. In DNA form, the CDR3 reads TGTGCCAGTACAGGGGGCTACAACGAGCAGTACTTC. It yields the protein CASTGGYNEQYF.

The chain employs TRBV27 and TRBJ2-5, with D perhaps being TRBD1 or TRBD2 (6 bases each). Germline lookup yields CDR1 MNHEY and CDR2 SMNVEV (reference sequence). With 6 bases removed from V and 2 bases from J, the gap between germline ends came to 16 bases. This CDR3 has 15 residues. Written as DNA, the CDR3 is TGTGCCAGCAGAAGGGGGGTAAGGGAACAAGAGACCCAGTACTTC. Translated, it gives CASRRGVREQETQYF.